A selection of T cell receptor beta chains follows, all from one sample in a study of breast tumors, draining lymph nodes, adjacent tissues. TCRdb fed the multiplex PCR reads into MiXCR, producing one record per CDR3 protein. In the table there are about 20,000 distinct CDR3 sequences, less than 40% of which are singletons. Sequencing was carried out using breast tumor tissue. The receptors were gathered from a female donor with breast cancer. Some clones in this sample may be carry-over from other donors' samples. The CDR3 runs from the conserved cysteine through the conserved F or W. The D gene is left open where the match is weak. Some rows have no size entry. The others give once, few or many, or a class for an expanded clone.

TGTGCCAGCAGCCCCAGTTTTGCGTTGCCGGGGGCGAATGAGCAGTTCTTC	CASSPSFALPGANEQFF	TRBV7-9	medium-sized	TRBJ2-1	NA
TGTGCCAGCGGACTAGCGGGGCAAAACTACGAGCAGTACTTC	CASGLAGQNYEQYF	TRBV6-5	NA	TRBJ2-7	TRBD2
TGTGCCAGCAGTTTGGCCCAGGGAGTACTGTACGAGCAGTACTTC	CASSLAQGVLYEQYF	TRBV27	many	TRBJ2-7	NA
TGCGCCAGCAGCTTAAGGCAGAAAGCGAACACCGGGGAGCTGTTTTTT	CASSLRQKANTGELFF	TRBV5-1	many	TRBJ2-2	NA
TGTGCCAGCTCACCGTCAACTAGCGGGACGGTGGCAGATACGCAGTATTTT	CASSPSTSGTVADTQYF	TRBV18	many	TRBJ2-3	TRBD2
TGTGCCAGCAGCTTAGCGAGGCGTAATTCACCCCTCCACTTT	CASSLARRNSPLHF	TRBV7-2	many	TRBJ1-6	NA
TGTGCCAGCAGCCCCGGGACAGGTATCGGCTACACCTTC	CASSPGTGIGYTF	TRBV7-9	many	TRBJ1-2	TRBD1
TGTGCCAGCCGGGACGGCTATGGCTACACCTTC	CASRDGYGYTF	TRBV6-2/TRBV6-3	many	TRBJ1-2	NA
TGTGCCAGCAACCAGCGGGAGGGATACCGTAATGAGCAGTTCTTC	CASNQREGYRNEQFF	TRBV2	medium-sized	TRBJ2-1	TRBD2
TGTGCCAGCAGTTTGCCCGACCGGACCGGGGAGCTGTTTTTT	CASSLPDRTGELFF	TRBV27	NA	TRBJ2-2	NA
TGTGCCAGTAGTACCATAGATCCGGGGACTAGCGGGAGTCAAGGTGAGCAGTTCTTC	CASSTIDPGTSGSQGEQFF	TRBV19	medium-sized	TRBJ2-1	TRBD2
TGCAGTGCTACCCTCTCCTCCCGGGCCACTGAAGCTTTCTTT	CSATLSSRATEAFF	TRBV20-1	NA	TRBJ1-1	NA
TGTGCCAGCAGCATCGGACAGGAGTTCAATCAGCCCCAGCATTTT	CASSIGQEFNQPQHF	TRBV4-2	many	TRBJ1-5	TRBD1
TGTGCCAGCAGCCAAGGGGGGGACGGGGCGCTGTTTTTT	CASSQGGDGALFF	TRBV3-1	few	TRBJ2-2	NA
TGTACCAGCAGTTTATCCCAGTCCGAGGTATCTTACGAGCAGTACTTC	CTSSLSQSEVSYEQYF	TRBV27	NA	TRBJ2-7	NA
TGTGCTAGCGAGCAGGGGGTTGAAGCTTTCTTT	CASEQGVEAFF	TRBV12-5	NA	TRBJ1-1	TRBD1
TGTGCCAGCAGTTTGGGCAGACAATACGAGCAGTACTTC	CASSLGRQYEQYF	TRBV12-3/TRBV12-4	many	TRBJ2-7	NA
TGTGCCAGTAGTAAGACAAGGTCCGGGAGCTCCTATAATTCACCCCTCCACTTT	CASSKTRSGSSYNSPLHF	TRBV19	many	TRBJ1-6	NA
TGTGCCAGCAGTCGCGGACTATTTTACAATGAGCAGTTCTTC	CASSRGLFYNEQFF	TRBV6-6	many	TRBJ2-1	NA
TGCAGTGCTAGAGCGACAGGGCCCTATAATTCACCCCTCCACTTT	CSARATGPYNSPLHF	TRBV20-1	medium-sized	TRBJ1-6	TRBD1
TGCGCCAGCAGCCCGGAGACAGGGTTGGGGACCCACGAGCAGTACTTC	CASSPETGLGTHEQYF	TRBV4-1	medium-sized	TRBJ2-7	TRBD1
TGCGCCAGCAGCCAAGTAAGGGGGCAAGAGACCCAGTACTTC	CASSQVRGQETQYF	TRBV4-3	many	TRBJ2-5	NA
TGTGCCAGCAGCTTAAGGGAAATGGACACTGAAGCTTTCTTT	CASSLREMDTEAFF	TRBV7-2	few	TRBJ1-1	NA
TGCGCCAGCAGCCAAGATTATAGGGCCGGGGAGCTGTTTTTT	CASSQDYRAGELFF	TRBV4-3	many	TRBJ2-2	NA
TGTGCCAGCAGTTACTTTGGGGGGGGCGCCGGGGAGCTGTTTTTT	CASSYFGGGAGELFF	TRBV6-5	many	TRBJ2-2	NA
TGTGCCAGCAGCAAACAGGGGGCGCAGAACTCACCCCTCCACTTT	CASSKQGAQNSPLHF	TRBV28	many	TRBJ1-6	TRBD1
TGTGCCACCAGCGGGGCTCAGGCTAGTTCTTACAATGAGCAGTTCTTC	CATSGAQASSYNEQFF	TRBV15	many	TRBJ2-1	NA
TGCAGCGTCCAGAAAGGGGACACTGAAGCTTTCTTT	CSVQKGDTEAFF	TRBV29-1	few	TRBJ1-1	NA